These 3 T cell receptor beta chains were sequenced from one sample in a study of regulatory T cells in long-lasting Graves disease. Time point of the sample: persistent/refractory GD, antithyroid drugs over 5 years with positive TRAb. Extracted RNA from PBMCs served as the source of the TCR library. The TCR beta library used iRepertoire HTBI primers with Arm-PCR amplification of CDR3. In TCRdb, the multiplex PCR reads were re-called with MiXCR into one record per CDR3 protein. The sample comprises around 400,000 distinct CDR3 sequences, around 22% of which are singletons, and over 25% rests with the top ten. Here the sequenced sample was peripheral blood mononuclear cells (PBMCs), taken when the disease was refractory, from a patient treated with antithyroid drugs. Source of these receptors: a female donor with Graves disease.

The genes are TRBV6-1 and TRBJ1-2; D call uncertain. Trimming removed 8 bases from V and 7 bases from J, with 17 bases in between. The CDR3 totals 13 residues. Germline CDR1 MNHNS, CDR2 SASEGT. CDR3 nucleotide sequence: TGTGCCAGCGGAGCGGAGGGTATGCGTGGCTACACCTTC. Translating it yields CASGAEGMRGYTF.

The chain employs TRBV19 and TRBJ1-5; D call uncertain. V lost 7 bases to trimming and J lost 5 bases, with 9 bases between them. The CDR3 consists of 12 residues. Germline V CDR1 and CDR2: LNHDA, SQIVND (reference sequence). CDR3 protein: CASNVGDQPQHF. Here the CDR3 DNA reads TGTGCCAGTAACGTTGGAGATCAGCCCCAGCATTTT.

This clonotype was detected a few times. The chain recombines TRBV27 with TRBJ1-2; 7 bases are shared with TRBD1. Germline CDR1 is MNHEY and CDR2 is SMNVEV (reference sequence). This CDR3 spans 18 amino acids. The trim removed 5 bases at V and 4 bases at J, leaving 19 bases unmatched. CDR3 sequence (DNA): TGTGCCAGCAGTCCCCGAGGGACAAGGGGGCTAAACTCCTATGGCTACACCTTC. It codes for CASSPRGTRGLNSYGYTF.